These T cell receptor beta chains were read from a single sample in a study of metastatic and nonmetastatic thyroid tumors. TCRdb re-clonotyped the PCR reads through MiXCR. Here the sample spans approximately 42,000 clones, approximately 25% being singletons. The sequencing input was tumor tissue. Source of these receptors: a female donor with papillary thyroid cancer or a benign thyroid nodule (not recorded which). Some clones in this sample may be carry-over from other donors' samples. CDR3s include the opening cysteine and the closing phenylalanine or tryptophan. Each record gives: V gene, J gene, clone size, D gene, CDR3 DNA, CDR3 protein. A D gene is named only where the DNA matches it firmly. Rows give clone size only sometimes, using once, few, many, or a class for an expanded clone.

v_gene: TRBV30; j_gene: TRBJ1-2; abundance: many; d_gene: .; CDR3nt: TGTGCCTGGAGTGTCGGAGGGGTCGGCTACACCTTC; CDR3aa: CAWSVGGVGYTF
v_gene: TRBV15; j_gene: TRBJ1-2; abundance: few; d_gene: .; CDR3nt: TGTGCCACCATTAGAACGGAGGAGGGTAACTATGGCTACACCTTC; CDR3aa: CATIRTEEGNYGYTF
v_gene: TRBV6-2/TRBV6-3; j_gene: TRBJ2-3; abundance: .; d_gene: TRBD2; CDR3nt: TGTGCCAGCAGTTCCCAGCGGGGGGGCCCCTATACGCAGTATTTT; CDR3aa: CASSSQRGGPYTQYF
v_gene: TRBV6-1; j_gene: TRBJ2-2; abundance: .; d_gene: TRBD2; CDR3nt: TGTGCCAGCAGTGTTTCCGGACTAGCGGGAGCTGGTAGGGAGCTGTTTTTT; CDR3aa: CASSVSGLAGAGRELFF
v_gene: TRBV30; j_gene: TRBJ2-6; abundance: .; d_gene: .; CDR3nt: TGTGCCTGGAGTGGGTCGGGAATCTCTGGGGCCAACGTCCTGACTTTC; CDR3aa: CAWSGSGISGANVLTF
v_gene: TRBV6-1; j_gene: TRBJ1-1; abundance: few; d_gene: TRBD1; CDR3nt: TGTGCCAGCAGGGGACAGAGTTACATGAACACTGAAGCTTTCTTT; CDR3aa: CASRGQSYMNTEAFF
v_gene: TRBV7-9; j_gene: TRBJ1-5; abundance: many; d_gene: TRBD1; CDR3nt: TGTGCCAGCAGCCCCGGGACAGGGCACCAGCCCCAGCATTTT; CDR3aa: CASSPGTGHQPQHF
v_gene: TRBV18; j_gene: TRBJ2-7; abundance: few; d_gene: TRBD2; CDR3nt: TGTGCCAGCTCACCAGGGACTAGCGGGGTTCCCTCCTACGAGCAGTACTTC; CDR3aa: CASSPGTSGVPSYEQYF
v_gene: TRBV7-3; j_gene: TRBJ2-1; abundance: many; d_gene: TRBD2; CDR3nt: TGTGCCAGCAGCGAAACGGGGGGTCGTGAGCAGTTCTTC; CDR3aa: CASSETGGREQFF
v_gene: TRBV4-1; j_gene: TRBJ1-6; abundance: many; d_gene: TRBD1; CDR3nt: TGCGCCAGCAGCGCCCGGGACAGGGCGAGCTCCTATAATTCACCCCTCCACTTT; CDR3aa: CASSARDRASSYNSPLHF
v_gene: TRBV12-3/TRBV12-4; j_gene: TRBJ1-1; abundance: few; d_gene: .; CDR3nt: TGTGCCAGCAGTTGGCGGAGTTCGAACACTGAAGCTTTCTTT; CDR3aa: CASSWRSSNTEAFF
v_gene: TRBV7-2; j_gene: TRBJ2-1; abundance: many; d_gene: .; CDR3nt: TGTGCCAGCAGCCCTACTAGGGACTCCTACAATGAGCAGTTCTTC; CDR3aa: CASSPTRDSYNEQFF
v_gene: TRBV6-1; j_gene: TRBJ1-4; abundance: medium-sized; d_gene: .; CDR3nt: TGTGCCAGCAGTGAATCGATTAATGAAAAACTGTTTTTT; CDR3aa: CASSESINEKLFF
v_gene: TRBV6-1; j_gene: TRBJ1-4; abundance: few; d_gene: TRBD1; CDR3nt: TGTGCCAGCAGTCGCGGGACAGGCCGAGGGGAAAAACTGTTTTTT; CDR3aa: CASSRGTGRGEKLFF
v_gene: TRBV5-6; j_gene: TRBJ2-1; abundance: many; d_gene: TRBD2; CDR3nt: TGTGCCAGCACCACTAGCGGGAATCCCTACAATGAGCAGTTCTTC; CDR3aa: CASTTSGNPYNEQFF
v_gene: TRBV6-1; j_gene: TRBJ2-5; abundance: .; d_gene: .; CDR3nt: TGTGCCAGTAGTGAAGTTGAAGTAGGGTGGGGGGAGACCCAGTACTTC; CDR3aa: CASSEVEVGWGETQYF
v_gene: TRBV6-2/TRBV6-3; j_gene: TRBJ1-1; abundance: large; d_gene: .; CDR3nt: TGTGCCAGCAGAAAACAGTGGAACACTGAAGCTTTCTTT; CDR3aa: CASRKQWNTEAFF
v_gene: TRBV20-1; j_gene: TRBJ2-1; abundance: .; d_gene: .; CDR3nt: TGCAGTGCTAGAGATTTCGGGAGCTCCTACAATGAGCAGTTCTTC; CDR3aa: CSARDFGSSYNEQFF
v_gene: TRBV9; j_gene: TRBJ1-3; abundance: .; d_gene: .; CDR3nt: TGTGCCAGCAGCGTAGGCCCAGGGGTCTCTGGAAACACCATATATTTT; CDR3aa: CASSVGPGVSGNTIYF
v_gene: TRBV6-1; j_gene: TRBJ1-1; abundance: many; d_gene: .; CDR3nt: TGTGCCAGCAGTCGAGGGGATGACGGGGGGCCTGAAGCTTTCTTT; CDR3aa: CASSRGDDGGPEAFF
v_gene: TRBV18; j_gene: TRBJ1-5; abundance: many; d_gene: .; CDR3nt: TGTGCCAGCTCACCACCCATCGGTCAGCCCCAGCATTTT; CDR3aa: CASSPPIGQPQHF
v_gene: TRBV9; j_gene: TRBJ2-1; abundance: .; d_gene: TRBD2; CDR3nt: TGTGCCAGCAGCTCTAGGACTAGCACCATTCACAATGAGCAGTTCTTC; CDR3aa: CASSSRTSTIHNEQFF
v_gene: TRBV28; j_gene: TRBJ1-1; abundance: many; d_gene: .; CDR3nt: TGTGCCAGCAGCAGTCCCGACCTCTTGAACACTGAAGCTTTCTTT; CDR3aa: CASSSPDLLNTEAFF
v_gene: TRBV6-1; j_gene: TRBJ2-7; abundance: many; d_gene: TRBD1; CDR3nt: TGTGCCAGCAGTGTCCGGGACAGGGTGGGGGACGAGCAGTACTTC; CDR3aa: CASSVRDRVGDEQYF
v_gene: TRBV30; j_gene: TRBJ2-3; abundance: few; d_gene: .; CDR3nt: TGTGCCTGGGAAGACTGGGTTGGTACAGATACGCAGTATTTT; CDR3aa: CAWEDWVGTDTQYF
v_gene: TRBV28; j_gene: TRBJ2-7; abundance: .; d_gene: TRBD2; CDR3nt: TGTGCCAGCACGATGGCGGGAGCCTCCTACGAGCAGTACTTC; CDR3aa: CASTMAGASYEQYF
v_gene: TRBV29-1; j_gene: TRBJ2-1; abundance: many; d_gene: TRBD1; CDR3nt: TGCAGCTCGCACAGGGGCAATGAGCAGTTCTTC; CDR3aa: CSSHRGNEQFF
v_gene: TRBV7-9; j_gene: TRBJ2-3; abundance: many; d_gene: TRBD1; CDR3nt: TGTGCCAGCAGCTTAGATGGGACAGGTAGCACAGATACGCAGTATTTT; CDR3aa: CASSLDGTGSTDTQYF
v_gene: TRBV20-1; j_gene: TRBJ1-1; abundance: many; d_gene: .; CDR3nt: TGCAGTGCTAGAGATACAAAGGGAATAGGAGACACTGAAGCTTTCTTT; CDR3aa: CSARDTKGIGDTEAFF
v_gene: TRBV5-1; j_gene: TRBJ2-3; abundance: many; d_gene: TRBD2; CDR3nt: TGCGCCAGCAGCTTGTACAGCGGGGGCACAGATACGCAGTATTTT; CDR3aa: CASSLYSGGTDTQYF
v_gene: TRBV16; j_gene: TRBJ2-1; abundance: .; d_gene: TRBD2; CDR3nt: TGTGCCAGCAGTCCTATAGCGGGAGGTCTCTACAATGAGCAGTTCTTC; CDR3aa: CASSPIAGGLYNEQFF
v_gene: TRBV4-1; j_gene: TRBJ2-7; abundance: .; d_gene: TRBD2; CDR3nt: TGCGCCAGCAGCCAAGAGCTAGCGGGGGGCTACGAGCAGTACTTC; CDR3aa: CASSQELAGGYEQYF
v_gene: TRBV11-2; j_gene: TRBJ1-1; abundance: .; d_gene: .; CDR3nt: TGTGCCAGCAGTCCTTGGGGCCCGGCAGGGAACACTGAAGCTTTCTTT; CDR3aa: CASSPWGPAGNTEAFF
v_gene: TRBV5-1; j_gene: TRBJ1-5; abundance: .; d_gene: TRBD1; CDR3nt: TGCGCCAGCAGTGGGACAGGGGAGTGGGATCAGCCCCAGCATTTT; CDR3aa: CASSGTGEWDQPQHF
v_gene: TRBV7-8; j_gene: TRBJ2-1; abundance: few; d_gene: .; CDR3nt: TGTGCCAGCAGCCCGCTAGATCTAGCGTGGGCTGGAGGTGAGCAGTTCTTC; CDR3aa: CASSPLDLAWAGGEQFF
v_gene: TRBV28; j_gene: TRBJ2-7; abundance: .; d_gene: .; CDR3nt: TGTGCCATCAGTTTAGTACTGTCAGTTCAATGGCGCGAGCAGTACTTC; CDR3aa: CAISLVLSVQWREQYF
v_gene: TRBV6-1; j_gene: TRBJ2-7; abundance: .; d_gene: .; CDR3nt: TGTGCCAGCAGTGGGCAATTCCGGGACGTCTCCTACGAGCAGTACTTC; CDR3aa: CASSGQFRDVSYEQYF
v_gene: TRBV2; j_gene: TRBJ1-1; abundance: .; d_gene: .; CDR3nt: TGTACCAGCAGTGTAGCGGGGACTGAAGCTTTCTTT; CDR3aa: CTSSVAGTEAFF
v_gene: TRBV20-1; j_gene: TRBJ1-2; abundance: once; d_gene: TRBD1; CDR3nt: TGCAGTGCTGGGGACAGAACTAACTATGGCTACACCTTC; CDR3aa: CSAGDRTNYGYTF
v_gene: TRBV5-5; j_gene: TRBJ2-4; abundance: .; d_gene: .; CDR3nt: TGTGCCAGCAGCTTGGACCTAGCCAAAAACATTCAGTACTTC; CDR3aa: CASSLDLAKNIQYF